The next 29 T cell receptor beta chains were all read from a single sample in a study of CD8 T cells in cerebrospinal fluid in Alzheimer's disease. TCRdb processed the 10x single-cell sequencing reads again and assigns one entry to each CDR3 protein, with no DNA. This repertoire comprises some 1,200 distinct CDR3 sequences; its ten largest clones make up 18%. Sequenced: cerebrospinal fluid. Source of these receptors: a human donor with Parkinson's disease.

This sequence joins TRBV7-3 and TRBJ2-2; TCRdb indicates TRBD2, and absent DNA this call remains unverified. CDR1 is SGHTA and CDR2 is FQGTGA in the germline V gene. The CDR3 extends over 15 amino acids. The CDR3 sequence is CASSRLAGVGGELFF.

This clonotype counts as large by frequency. V usage is TRBV5-6 and J usage is TRBJ2-1; the D call from TCRdb, TRBD2, cannot be confirmed without DNA. Germline V gene data show CDR1 as SGHDT and CDR2 as YYEEEE. The CDR3 loop spans 14 amino acids. CDR3 sequence reads: CASSLGLAGVEQFF.

Its frequency marks this clonotype as medium-sized. The chain employs TRBV4-3 and TRBJ1-4; TCRdb calls TRBD1, which cannot be checked without DNA. The CDR3 loop spans 15 amino acids. CDR1 and CDR2 from the germline V gene are LGHNA and YSLEER. The CDR3 is CASSQDTGAREKLFF.

By frequency, this clonotype is medium-sized. V and J are TRBV24-1 and TRBJ1-2. The CDR3 extends over 11 amino acids. Germline loops: CDR1 KGHDR, CDR2 SFDVKD. The CDR3 sequence is CATSDYYGYTF.

The chain carries TRBV19 and TRBJ2-1. This CDR3 spans 16 amino acids. Germline CDR1 and CDR2: LNHDA and SQIVND (reference sequence). The CDR3 protein is CASSMARKSSYNEQFF.

This clonotype is medium-sized by frequency. The gene calls are TRBV6-5 and TRBJ1-2; TCRdb's D call of TRBD1 is untestable without DNA. The CDR3 length is 14 residues. Germline V lookup: CDR1 MNHEY, CDR2 SVGAGI. CDR3 region: CASSYFQGNYGYTF.

This clonotype is labeled medium-sized based on frequency. The chain is built from TRBV7-2 and TRBJ1-6. In germline, CDR1 is SGHTA, CDR2 FQGNSA. The CDR3 is 16 residues long. Here the CDR3 reads CASSLEWGSYNSPLHF.

CDR3 region: CASSLGLEVDTQYF. The chain combines TRBV7-2 with TRBJ2-3; TCRdb proposes TRBD2, but this gene call is untestable without DNA. Germline CDR1 SGHTA, CDR2 FQGNSA. This CDR3 is built from 14 residues.

By frequency, this clonotype is medium-sized. V and J are TRBV27 and TRBJ1-2; TCRdb outputs TRBD1, but without DNA this stays unchecked. The CDR3 is 13 residues long. Germline loops: CDR1 MNHEY, CDR2 SMNVEV (reference sequence). The chain's CDR3 is CASSLSQGRSYTF.

According to its frequency, this clonotype is large (0.1 to 1%). This chain links TRBV19 with TRBJ2-7; TCRdb selects TRBD1, and the lack of DNA leaves this call unchecked. There are 13 residues in the CDR3. The germline V gene encodes CDR1 LNHDA and CDR2 SQIVND (reference sequence). The CDR3 reads CATQDRRSYEQYF.

V usage is TRBV6-2 or TRBV6-3 and J usage is TRBJ2-5; the TCRdb D gene call, TRBD1, has no DNA to confirm it. The CDR3 runs to 13 residues. The germline CDR1 and CDR2 sequences are MNHEY and SVGEGT. CDR3 sequence reads: CASRSTGKETQYF.

According to its frequency, this clonotype is medium-sized. The chain couples TRBV28 to TRBJ1-2; TCRdb selects TRBD1, and the lack of DNA leaves this call unchecked. The CDR3 sequence is 12 residues long. Per the germline V gene, CDR1 is MDHEN and CDR2 is SYDVKM. This chain's CDR3 is CASSTSDRGVTF.

This clonotype is identified as medium-sized from frequency. The genes are TRBV3-1 and TRBJ1-5. CDR1 is LGHDT, CDR2 YNNKEL, per germline (reference sequence). This CDR3 comprises 13 residues. The CDR3 loop is CASSQTPNQPQHF.

This clonotype is called medium-sized based on its frequency. The chain employs TRBV13 and TRBJ2-1; TCRdb returns TRBD2, unconfirmable since there is no DNA. The CDR3 contains 17 residues. The germline CDR1 and CDR2 sequences are PRHDT and FYEKMQ (reference sequence). The CDR3 region is CASSPWTSGSSYNEQFF.

This clonotype is deemed medium-sized by its frequency. This chain's CDR3 is CASSLAQNIQYF. V usage is TRBV7-2 and J usage is TRBJ2-4. The CDR3 is 12 residues long. CDR1 and CDR2 from the germline V gene are SGHTA and FQGNSA.

The chain couples TRBV7-6 to TRBJ2-6; the TCRdb call, TRBD1, lacks DNA for checking. CDR1 and CDR2 from the germline V gene are SGHVS and FNYEAQ. CDR3 size: 19 residues. The CDR3 loop is CASSLPATGGNVGANVLTF.

The rearrangement links TRBV20-1 to TRBJ2-5. Germline V CDR1 and CDR2: DFQATT, SNEGSKA (reference sequence). This CDR3 contains 14 residues. The CDR3 loop is CSAREQGYQETQYF.

This clonotype is labeled medium-sized based on frequency. The rearrangement links TRBV2 to TRBJ1-1; TCRdb's assignment of TRBD1 cannot be checked, as there is no DNA. The length of the CDR3 is 14 residues. The V gene's germline CDR1 is SNHLY and CDR2 FYNNEI. The CDR3 reads CASPGNRGQFEAFF.

This clonotype is deemed medium-sized (0.01 to 0.1%) by its frequency. CDR3 residues: CASKRTGQSYEKLFF. The gene calls are TRBV6-5 and TRBJ1-4; TCRdb names TRBD1, which stays unverified in the absence of DNA. This CDR3 comprises 15 residues. Germline V gives CDR1 MNHEY, CDR2 SVGAGI.

This clonotype ranks as large in terms of frequency. The rearrangement links TRBV20-1 to TRBJ2-5; TCRdb lists TRBD2, though no DNA is available to test this call. Looked up from germline, CDR1 is DFQATT and CDR2 is SNEGSKA (reference sequence). This CDR3 has 14 residues. CDR3 residues: CSATIGLAQETQYF.

By frequency, this clonotype is medium-sized (0.01 to 0.1%). The J gene is TRBJ2-3, the V gene TRBV15; TCRdb returns TRBD2, unconfirmable since there is no DNA. Germline lookup yields CDR1 LNHNV and CDR2 YYDKDF (reference sequence). The CDR3 is 17 residues long. The CDR3 loop is CATSRDSISGSTDTQYF.

CDR3 in amino acids: CASSSGQGGQETQYF. The chain uses TRBV28 and TRBJ2-5; TCRdb designates TRBD1, a call that cannot be tested without DNA. This CDR3 has 15 residues. The germline CDR1 and CDR2 sequences are MDHEN and SYDVKM. Supplemented by reference TRBV28 and TRBJ2-5, the full variable domain reads DVKVTQSSRYLVKRTGEKVFLECVQDMDHENMFWYRQDPGLGLRLIYFSYDVKMKEKGDIPEGYSVSREKKERFSLILESASTNQTSMYLCASSSGQGGQETQYFGPGTRLLVL.

This clonotype is deemed medium-sized by its frequency. The chain links TRBV6-5 to TRBJ2-3. CDR3 length: 13 residues. Germline V gives CDR1 MNHEY, CDR2 SVGAGI. The CDR3 protein is CASSARQQTTQYF.

This clonotype is labeled medium-sized based on frequency. The chain couples TRBV23-1 to TRBJ1-2; the TCRdb call, TRBD1, lacks DNA for checking. TRBV23-1 counts as an open reading frame of uncertain function. This CDR3 comprises 17 residues. CDR3 loop: CASSQSPMARLDYGYTF.

This rearrangement joins TRBV7-9 to TRBJ1-5. Germline CDR1 reads SEHNR; CDR2 reads FQNEAQ (reference sequence). This CDR3 has 14 residues. This CDR3 reads CASSLTDSNQPQHF.

Measured by frequency, this clonotype is medium-sized. The gene calls are TRBV19 and TRBJ1-2; the D gene TCRdb calls, TRBD1, cannot be checked with no DNA. This CDR3 has 13 residues. CDR1 and CDR2 from the germline V gene are LNHDA and SQIVND (reference sequence). CDR3 protein: CASSLYRGDGYTF.

In terms of frequency, this clonotype is large (0.1 to 1%). This CDR3 is CASSLVGWEQYF. The rearrangement joins TRBV12-3 or TRBV12-4 to TRBJ2-7. This CDR3 is built from 12 residues.

Its frequency marks this clonotype as medium-sized. The chain links TRBV7-6 to TRBJ2-1. Looked up from germline, CDR1 is SGHVS and CDR2 is FNYEAQ. This CDR3 has 12 amino acids. CDR3 sequence: CASSLGDNEQFF.

This clonotype is labeled medium-sized based on frequency. V is TRBV20-1 and J is TRBJ2-5; TCRdb calls TRBD1, which cannot be checked without DNA. CDR3 length: 14 amino acids. The germline gives CDR1 DFQATT, CDR2 SNEGSKA (reference sequence). The CDR3 sequence is CSAKRGTGGETQYF.